This TCR beta chain was captured in a study of T-cell reconstitution after alpha-beta-depleted transplantation in children. This CDR3 has 14 amino acids. Germline V gene sequence: CDR1 LNHNV, CDR2 YYDKDF (reference sequence). The V end was cut by 5 bases, the J end by 3 bases, with 11 bases between. Preparing the TCRbeta library involved the use of unique molecular identifiers. TCRdb used MiXCR to reprocess the PCR reads, holding one entry per CDR3 protein. The table lists roughly 590,000 distinct CDR3 sequences, roughly 15% of them singletons, with approximately 1% in the top ten. Sequenced material: PBMCs from the stem cell graft donor, taken from the stem cell graft. The chain uses TRBV15 and TRBJ2-1; D gene uncertain. The source of this sequence is a human donor who donated a stem cell graft to a child with acute myeloid leukemia. The CDR3 DNA reads as TGTGCCACCAGCGGACGGACGGACTACAATGAGCAGTTCTTC. Translated: CATSGRTDYNEQFF.